The next 3 T cell receptor gamma chains were all read from a single sample in a study of γδ T cells in repeated Plasmodium falciparum infection. TCRdb reanalysed the multiplex PCR reads with CATT. The table has 25,000 to 30,000 gamma-chain clones, 3% seen once. Vgamma9/Vdelta2+ and Vdelta2-negative gammadelta T cells were flow-sorted from PBMC for bulk sequencing. Material: gamma-delta T cells from blood. The receptors shown here come from a pool of human donors (malaria-infected and uninfected, not separated).

This clone was counted ten times or more. CDR3 bases: TGTGCCTTGTGGGAGCTCCCCCCCTTTTATTATAAGAAACTCTTT. As protein: CALWELPPFYYKKLF. The rearrangement uses TRGV9 and TRGJ1 or TRGJ2. No J gene is reported in TCRdb; it was inferred here by comparing the DNA with germline. This CDR3 region has 15 residues. CDR1 is GITISATS and CDR2 is ISYDGTV in the germline V gene (reference sequence). V lost 3 bases, J lost 3 bases, and 11 bases stayed unmatched.

This clone was seen only a few times. This DNA translates differently at residue 5 from the TCRdb protein, which is that of a much larger clone; a read error is likely, and the protein shown is the DNA's own translation. The chain joins TRGV9 to TRGJP. No J segment appears in TCRdb, so it was assigned here by matching the sequence to germline. The CDR3 runs to 17 residues. Germline V CDR1 and CDR2: GITISATS, ISYDGTV (reference sequence). This chain's CDR3 is CALWVVTGELGKKIKVF. The CDR3 DNA sequence: TGTGCCTTGTGGGTGGTGACTGGTGAGTTGGGCAAAAAAATCAAGGTATTT.

This clone has a count of ten or more. The mismatch at residue 10 between this DNA's translation and the TCRdb protein of a much larger clone likely reflects a read error; the protein shown is translated from the DNA. The chain employs TRGV9 and TRGJP. The CDR3 is made up of 15 amino acids. Per the germline V gene, CDR1 is GITISATS and CDR2 is ISYDGTV (reference sequence). CDR3 amino acids: CALWSEGLGEKIKVF. The DNA of the CDR3 is TGTGCCTTGTGGTCCGAGGGGTTGGGCGAAAAAATCAAGGTATTT.